This TCR beta chain is from a study of shared clonotypes between healthy human individuals (dated by TCRdb to the early 2020s). Regarding the research as a whole: The cohort comprised two women and three men aged 18 to 49 years. For each donor, CD4 naive and CD4 memory were each run on three plates, CD8 naive on two plates, and CD8 memory on one plate. Libraries were prepared and TCR repertoires were sequenced by different laboratories using diverse techniques, in order to increase sequencing depth and limit assay-specific biases. Each donor's leukapheresis produced roughly between roughly 0.85 and 9 billion PBMCs. The study deeply sequenced blood TCR repertoires of 5 or 6 healthy adults to estimate repertoire size and the extent of clonotype sharing between individuals. Overall results and qualifications from the work: Around 5.4% of naive CD4, around 3.5% of naive CD8, approximately 2% of memory CD4, and 0.4% of memory CD8 clonotypes were shared across several donors. Even with the large sequencing depth, rarefaction of the sorted-subset datasets indicated that sequencing was incomplete. Clonotypes shared by all four sorted-subset donors showed higher generation probabilities than non-shared clonotypes. Sampling was restricted to blood, and TCR repertoires in tissues likely differ from the TCR repertoires found in blood. Naive subsets generally had larger estimated clonotype richness than memory subsets. Pairwise subsampling indicated that sequencing depth was expected to affect the degree of clonotype sharing among donors. Because the study included only a small number of donors, the genetic and exposure-history diversity represented was limited.

To note about this clone: No cognate antigen has been identified for it. Base qualities are missing; no much larger clone stands one base away.

The donors were healthy, HIV-negative adults who had no recently reported acute infections or vaccinations. Only Caucasian adults living in Nashville, Tennessee, USA were represented among the donors. CD4+ T cells were enriched by magnetic negative selection; naive cells were then positively selected on CD45RA, and the negative fraction formed the memory subset. Blood was obtained by leukapheresis, after which PBMCs were separated by Ficoll-Histopaque density gradient centrifugation and cryopreserved in liquid nitrogen vapor phase. Purity and quantity of every magnetically sorted T cell population were checked by analytical flow cytometry. Genomic DNA was isolated from each sorted fraction and quantified by UV absorbance on a Nanodrop 2000c. TCR CDR3 regions were amplified from genomic DNA by multiplex PCR using the deep immunoSEQ assay. Genomic DNA extracted from each cell subset was distributed evenly over all wells of several immunoSEQ 96-well plates, and each plate served as one replicate. Each replicate PCR for sorted subsets received approximately 220 ng genomic DNA, equal to 30,000 or so T cell genomes. Purified libraries were quantified with a Qubit 3.0 fluorometer, sized on a Bioanalyzer 2100, and re-quantified with the KAPA Library Quantification kit. Each immunoSEQ 96-well plate was sequenced on its own single-read 150-cycle Illumina NextSeq 550 flow cell. As for the authors' bioinformatics: The immunoSEQ output contained only junctional sequences without quality scores, so filtering could not match that applied to full-length reads. Sequences were annotated with PyIR, a Python wrapper for IgBLAST v1.9, and V/J genes and CDR3 were assigned using IMGT germline references. Any read was removed if the V/J assignment was weak (E-value above 1e-6), the CDR3 was missing, or the read contained stop codons, out-of-frame junctions, or ambiguous translated residues. V3J clonotypes were defined by identical inferred V gene, J gene, and CDR3 amino acid sequence. Percentage overlap between repertoires was computed as shared unique clonotypes divided by the size of the smaller repertoire. Repertoire richness was assessed with RTK rarefaction, the Chao1 estimator, and Recon v2.1 estimates of unobserved clonotypes. For all TCRbeta clonotypes obtained by the gDNA method from a handful of donors, generation probabilities were computed with OLGA. TCRdb took this table from immuneACCESS and kept in-frame rearrangements with V and J called. Such tables lack part of the clones; where checked against another copy, unresolved V genes explain under half of the gap, and the rest is unexplained. D and trimming were read from the DNA, whereas the V and J calls and clone size are those reported in that table. This sample comprises about 2.3 million clones, 93% of them detected only once. The leading ten clones occupy 0.35% to 0.5% of the sample.

The origin of this receptor is a man between 18 and 29 years old in good health. Some clones in this sample may be carry-over from other donors' samples. The material sequenced was naive CD4+ T cells from PBMCs. The label giving this sample's cell subset or site can be read as: CD45RA+ positively selected.

At the DNA level, the sequence is TGTGCCAGCAGCTTCGGGGGAGTGGGCTCAGATACGCAGTATTTT. The encoded protein is CASSFGGVGSDTQYF. The rearrangement combines TRBV7-8 with TRBJ2-3; TRBD2 is possibly the D segment (6 matching bases). Looking up the germline V gene yields CDR1 SGHVS and CDR2 FQNEAQ. The CDR3, from cysteine to phenylalanine, totals 15 residues. The read is trimmed to its CDR3 DNA, 45 bases read in frame from base 1. V loses 3 bases of germline sequence and J loses 4 bases, and the interval between the two ends is 14 bases.